These 12 T cell receptor beta chains came from one sample sequenced in a study of T cells in Graves' hyperthyroidism and ophthalmopathy. TCR beta CDR3 regions were amplified from RNA. A first-round RT-PCR of the TCR CDR3 used the HTBI primer set. One entry per CDR3 protein results from TCRdb running MiXCR on the multiplex PCR reads. Among around 520,000 distinct CDR3 sequences listed, 13% to 15% were seen once. The sample comprised blood. Source of these receptors: a woman aged 18-29 years with Graves' hyperthyroidism.

Ten or more counts support this clonotype. The chain links TRBV30 to TRBJ1-2; D gene ambiguous. Germline V gene lookup returns CDR1 GTSNPN and CDR2 SVGIG (reference sequence). This CDR3 is built from 12 residues. The V gene lost 5 bases and the J gene lost 8 bases, with 15 bases spanning the gap. The DNA for the CDR3 is TGTGCCTGGTCGCGGGAGGGTAGGGGCTACACCTTC. It specifies CAWSREGRGYTF. The complete variable domain, with remaining parts taken from reference TRBV30 and TRBJ1-2, reads SQTIHQWPATLVQPVGSPLSLECTVEGTSNPNLYWYRQAAGRGLQLLFYSVGIGQISSEVPQNLSASRPQDRQFILSSKKLLLSDSGFYLCAWSREGRGYTFGSGTRLTVV.

Only a few counts were recorded for this clonotype. The V and J genes are TRBV3-1 and TRBJ1-4; a weak D match, TRBD1 (6 bases). The CDR3 is made up of 17 amino acids. CDR1 is LGHDT and CDR2 is YNNKEL in the germline V gene (reference sequence). The V end was cut by 1 base, the J end by 0 bases, with 12 bases between. The CDR3 nucleotides read TGTGCCAGCAGCCAAGCGGACAGTTTCCCAACTAATGAAAAACTGTTTTTT. This sequence encodes CASSQADSFPTNEKLFF.

J is TRBJ2-7 and V is TRBV27, with 8 bases identical to TRBD1. V gave up 3 bases and J gave up 5 bases; unmatched junction bases: 3. The CDR3 loop spans 13 amino acids. Germline-derived CDR1 and CDR2 are MNHEY and SMNVEV (reference sequence). This chain's CDR3 is CASSFSTGDEQYF. The CDR3 region has the DNA TGTGCCAGCAGTTTTTCGACAGGGGACGAGCAGTACTTC.

The table lists this clonotype with many counts. V usage is TRBV5-1 and J usage is TRBJ1-2; TRBD1 agrees at 7 bases. Trimming cost V 4 bases and J 8 bases; bases outside gene matches: 20. This CDR3 is built from 17 residues. CDR1 SGHRS and CDR2 YFSETQ come from the germline V gene. DNA of the CDR3: TGCGCCAGCAGCCTACGACAGGGAGGTCAGAACTTTGAAGGCTACACCTTC. Its protein is CASSLRQGGQNFEGYTF.

There are many counts of this clonotype. The rearrangement uses TRBV7-9 and TRBJ1-1; D is perhaps TRBD1 (5 bases). The germline V and J ends were trimmed by 1 base and 3 bases, with 9 bases remaining between them. The germline gives CDR1 SEHNR, CDR2 FQNEAQ (reference sequence). The CDR3 runs to 14 residues. CDR3 sequence (DNA): TGTGCCAGCAGCTTAGAGGGGTGGGACACTGAAGCTTTCTTT. It translates to CASSLEGWDTEAFF.

This clonotype was recorded many times. The rearrangement links TRBV20-1 to TRBJ2-5; a possible D gene is TRBD2 (5 bases). V was pared by 2 bases and J by 5 bases, with 6 bases between. Germline CDR1 reads DFQATT; CDR2 reads SNEGSKA (reference sequence). This CDR3 contains 11 residues. CDR3 region: CSARTGETQYF. The CDR3 nucleotides read TGCAGTGCTAGAACGGGGGAGACCCAGTACTTC.

This clonotype was observed at least ten times. The chain combines TRBV30 with TRBJ1-6; no clear D gene. The CDR3 contains 12 residues. CDR1 GTSNPN and CDR2 SVGIG come from the germline V gene (reference sequence). Trimming stripped 8 bases from V and 5 bases from J, with 10 bases between. CDR3 sequence: CATNRDNSPLHF. CDR3 nucleotide sequence: TGTGCCACAAATCGGGATAATTCACCCCTCCACTTT.

In its sample, this clonotype was seen many times. This chain connects TRBV12-3 or TRBV12-4 to TRBJ2-7, with D possibly TRBD1 on 5 matching bases. V was clipped by 6 bases and J by 0 bases, with 15 bases between them. The CDR3 is 15 amino acids. The CDR3 loop reads CASRDTGSSSYEQYF. DNA of the CDR3: TGTGCCAGCAGAGATACAGGTTCGAGCTCCTACGAGCAGTACTTC.

The chain combines TRBV11-3 with TRBJ2-3; 10 bases are shared with TRBD2. There are 17 residues in the CDR3. The junction had 4 bases not matched to a gene; V was cut back by 1 base and J by 0 bases. Germline values: CDR1 SGHNT, CDR2 YENEEA. CDR3 nucleotide sequence: TGTGCCAGCAGCTTAGGTGGACTAGCGGCTAGCACAGATACGCAGTATTTT. Amino acids: CASSLGGLAASTDTQYF.

The rearrangement links TRBV3-1 to TRBJ2-5; 8 nucleotides agree with TRBD2. Germline V lookup: CDR1 LGHDT, CDR2 YNNKEL (reference sequence). After removal of 6 bases from V and 5 bases from J, the junction contained 8 bases not matched to a gene. CDR3 length: 14 residues. This CDR3 reads CASSFSGGHETQYF. CDR3 in DNA: TGTGCCAGCAGTTTCTCGGGGGGGCACGAGACCCAGTACTTC.

There are a few counts of this clonotype. The chain employs TRBV20-1 and TRBJ2-1, with no clear D. The CDR3 totals 11 residues. Per germline, CDR1 DFQATT and CDR2 SNEGSKA (reference sequence). V was pared by 0 bases and J by 9 bases, with 6 bases between. DNA of the CDR3: TGCAGTGCTAGAGATAATGGTGAGCAGTTCTTC. It yields the protein CSARDNGEQFF.

This clonotype showed up many times. The CDR3: CSVEDDRNTEAFF. The CDR3 coding sequence is TGCAGCGTTGAAGATGACAGGAACACTGAAGCTTTCTTT. This sequence joins TRBV29-1 and TRBJ1-1; D perhaps matches TRBD1 (5 bases). Germline loops: CDR1 SQVTM, CDR2 ANQGSEA. CDR3 length: 13 residues. V lost 0 bases, J lost 1 base, and 6 bases lay in between.